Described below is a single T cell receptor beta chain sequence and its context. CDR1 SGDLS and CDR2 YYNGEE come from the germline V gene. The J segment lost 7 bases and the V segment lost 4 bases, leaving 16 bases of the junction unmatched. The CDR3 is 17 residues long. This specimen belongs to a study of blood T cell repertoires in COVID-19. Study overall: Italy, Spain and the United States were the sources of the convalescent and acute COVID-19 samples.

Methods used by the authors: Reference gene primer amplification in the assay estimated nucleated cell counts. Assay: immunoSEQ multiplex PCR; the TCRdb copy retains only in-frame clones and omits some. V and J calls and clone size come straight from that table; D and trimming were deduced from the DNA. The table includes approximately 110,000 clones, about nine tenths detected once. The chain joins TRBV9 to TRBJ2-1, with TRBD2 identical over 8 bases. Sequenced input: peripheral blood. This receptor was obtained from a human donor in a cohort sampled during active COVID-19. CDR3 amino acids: CASSPGRGAGVRNEQFF. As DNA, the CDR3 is TGTGCCAGCAGCCCAGGGCGGGGAGCGGGAGTTAGAAATGAGCAGTTCTTC.